This TCR beta chain originates from a study of T-cell memory formation after mild COVID-19. Study background: TCR clusters mostly belonged to single donors. Regarding the study as a whole: Day 15 to 85 contractors were CD4/CD8 balanced; later expanders leaned CD4+. Cross-reactive memory apparently joined, as some responding clones appeared in pre-infection memory.

In TCRdb, the 5' RACE reads were re-called with MiXCR into one record per CDR3 protein. This table has hundreds of thousands of distinct CDR3 sequences, roughly 15% appearing once. This clonotype was seen only a few times. The antigen remains unidentified. This TCR came from a man aged 18 to 29 who had mild COVID-19 (a few samples of this study predate the infection). Cell type and time point are not known. The material sequenced was PBMCs or a T cell subset sorted from them (not recorded which).

CDR3 amino acids: CASSRPEGRNEQFF. CDR3 DNA: TGTGCCAGCAGCCGACCTGAGGGCCGCAATGAGCAGTTCTTC. J is TRBJ2-1 and V is TRBV14, with TRBD2 as a possible D gene (5 bases). The V end was cut by 4 bases, the J end by 6 bases, with 13 bases between. The germline gives CDR1 SGHDN, CDR2 FVKESK. The CDR3 spans 14 residues.